This T cell receptor (beta chain) stems from a study of cytomegalovirus exposure and HLA in healthy donors (dated by TCRdb to the late 2010s). About the full investigation: A later analysis indicated that the 95 to 150 validation repertoires were generated on the platform also employed for the roughly 650 repertoires of the first cohort. The study aimed to test whether signatures of past pathogen exposure could be identified by cataloging public T cell receptors. Besides the first cohort of some 670 subjects, a separate validation cohort made up of 120 or so different subjects was used. To predict cytomegalovirus infection status, the study brought together high-throughput TCR immunosequencing, statistical association of individual TCRs with disease status, and machine learning. What the authors observed across the whole study: Three of the identified cytomegalovirus-associated TCR beta chains were confirmed in vitro to be specific for cytomegalovirus antigens. Cytomegalovirus status was reported to be diagnosed by the classifier with high specificity and sensitivity in both the original and validation cohorts. Most TCR sequences were seen in very few donors, while some public TCRs were found in many individuals. The study listed around 160 TCR beta chains as associated with cytomegalovirus. A later analysis found that TCRs clustered in the first cohort also tended to co-occur in the 120 or so validation repertoires, with 94% of cluster scores above 0. All 120 or so repertoires were used to score co-occurrence in the validation cohort in a later analysis, because that analysis had no HLA typing for the cohort. The authors suggested that the approach could potentially be extended to other disease states and immunological phenotypes.

The junction carries 14 bases between V and J, which are trimmed by 5 bases and 3 bases respectively. CDR1 and CDR2 (MNHEY, SVGAGI) derive from the germline V gene. The CDR3 sequence holds 14 residues, the cysteine and phenylalanine included. Just CDR3 DNA is preserved here, 42 bases in frame from base 1. As regards this clone: What antigen it recognizes has not been identified. Base qualities are not provided; no much larger clone lies one nucleotide away.

Separate from the approximately 730-subject first cohort, the validation cohort of roughly 130 subjects was the group to which the donors belonged. The method behind the library was the immunoSEQ multiplex PCR assay. In the original analysis: A statistical classification framework was built for diagnosing cytomegalovirus status from the catalog of TCR beta chain sequences. The table was pulled from immuneACCESS by TCRdb, which kept in-frame rearrangements only. Such tables lose some clones; where checked, under half of the loss comes from unresolved V genes, and the rest has no known cause. V and J calls and clone size are copied from that table; D and trimming were computed from the DNA. The table for this sample lists roughly 260,000 clones; roughly 89% of them were counted only once. The ten largest clonotypes hold 0.35% to 0.4% of the sample.

The sample consisted of PBMCs. This TCR derives from a woman between 18 and 29 years old in good health and CMV-seronegative. The rearrangement joined TRBV6-5 to TRBJ2-7; TRBD2 is a weak D gene call, 6 bases matching. The CDR3 protein sequence reads: CASSNHGGIYEQYF. Read as DNA, the sequence is TGTGCCAGCAGTAACCACGGGGGTATCTACGAGCAGTACTTC.